This TCR beta chain was identified in a study of blood T cell repertoires in COVID-19. Study as a whole: Samples taken during acute and convalescent COVID-19 were collected in the United States, Italy and Spain. From T cells, B-cell-depleted T cells, or PBMCs came the material, which was cDNA or gDNA.

Everyone who took part was about 18 to 90 years old, and they came from fewer than 25 US areas. V lost 7 bases, J lost 1 base, and 20 bases lay in between. The CDR3 is 17 residues long. Germline V lookup: CDR1 SGHVT, CDR2 SQSDAQ. Per the original methods: Counts of nucleated cells, estimated from reference gene primer amplification, were obtained. Method: immunoSEQ multiplex PCR; TCRdb's copy keeps in-frame clones and lacks some. V and J calls and clone size are those listed in that table; D and trimming were worked out from the DNA. The table lists more than 200,000 clones, nearly 90% of them singletons.

This chain joins TRBV7-4 and TRBJ1-5; tentative D call: TRBD1 (5 bases). The material sequenced was PBMCs or T cells enriched from blood (not recorded which). This TCR came from a man younger than 40 who had recovered from COVID-19. DNA for the CDR3: TGTGCCAGCACCGACGGACACGGGGGGGGGAGCAATCAGCCCCAGCATTTT. Its translation is CASTDGHGGGSNQPQHF.